This TCR beta chain is drawn from a study of blood T cell repertoires in COVID-19. Overall study: Sites across the United States, Italy and Spain contributed samples from acute and convalescent COVID-19. Sources were T cells, B-cell-depleted T cells, or PBMCs; the material itself was cDNA or gDNA.

CDR1 is LNHDA and CDR2 is SQIVND in the germline V gene (reference sequence). The length of the CDR3 is 15 residues. V dropped 1 base and J dropped 3; count of bases not matched to a gene: 3. The authors' processing: Amplified reference gene primers provided the basis for estimating nucleated cell counts. The data were produced by immunoSEQ multiplex PCR, yet TCRdb's version contains in-frame clones alone and is incomplete. V, J and clone size were drawn from that table, and D and trimming were deduced from the DNA. The sample comprises roughly 81,000 clones, 83% of which are singletons, and 35% to 40% rests with the top ten.

This clonotype originated in an elderly man with active or convalescent COVID-19. Source material: peripheral blood. The gene calls are TRBV19 and TRBJ1-5, with 7 bases fitting TRBD1. The CDR3 DNA follows: TGTGCCAGTAGTATAGCGGACAGGACCAATCAGCCCCAGCATTTT. It yields the protein CASSIADRTNQPQHF. Variable domain in full (rest from reference TRBV19 and TRBJ1-5): DGGITQSPKYLFRKEGQNVTLSCEQNLNHDAMYWYRQDPGQGLRLIYYSQIVNDFQKGDIAEGYSVSREKKESFPLTVTSAQKNPTAFYLCASSIADRTNQPQHFGDGTRLSIL.